This T cell receptor beta chain was identified in a study of OX40 agonist ivuxolimab in advanced cancers. The wider study: Three partial responders included one hepatocellular carcinoma patient and two cutaneous melanoma patients.

This clone was observed a few times. Antigen specificity is unknown. Autoimmune disease history or systemic immunosuppression barred patients. Measured with immunoSEQ multiplex PCR; TCRdb has only the in-frame clones, and not every one. Of about 77,000 clones listed, over 75% are singletons. The study's findings and limits: Expanded peripheral T cell antigen specificity was not determined. Expanded clones tended on average to be more numerous among CD8+ T cells than CD4+.

The clonotype was recovered from an adult with an advanced solid tumor such as melanoma, head and neck, liver or kidney cancer. The input for sequencing was CD4+ or CD8+ T cells sorted from blood, taken in a trial of the OX40 agonist ivuxolimab.

DNA of the CDR3: TGTGCCAGTAGTATCGTCAGGGGTGAAGCTTTCTTT. It encodes CASSIVRGEAFF. V and J are TRBV19 and TRBJ1-1, with a possible D match to TRBD1 (6 bases). This CDR3 has 12 residues. Germline loops: CDR1 LNHDA, CDR2 SQIVND (reference sequence). V dropped 3 bases and J dropped 7 bases, with 9 bases sitting between them.